One sample yielded the 28 T cell receptor beta chains listed below, sequenced in a study of T cell responses to AZD1222 COVID-19 vaccine. Sequencing used immunoSEQ multiplex PCR; TCRdb keeps in-frame clones, though not all of them. The sample comprises 130,000 or so clones, 75% to 95% of which are singletons, and about 1.9% rests with the top ten. The specimen comprised peripheral blood, sampled 28 days after the second AZD1222 dose. These receptors all come from an adult who received the AZD1222 COVID-19 vaccine.

The genes are TRBV5-3 and TRBJ1-1, with D possibly being TRBD1 (5 bases). Being an ORF, TRBV5-3 has a function that is uncertain. V was cut by 5 bases and J by 6 bases, with 23 bases left in between. CDR3 length: 16 residues. In DNA form, the CDR3 reads TGTGCCAGAAGACTCCGTCGGGCAGGGCGTTTCCCTGAAGCTTTCTTT. It codes for CARRLRRAGRFPEAFF.

The V gene is TRBV12-3 or TRBV12-4, the J gene TRBJ1-6; D not resolved. V lost 6 bases, J lost 13 bases, and 13 bases lay in between. The CDR3 consists of 12 residues. The CDR3 DNA follows: TGTGCCAGCAGCCTTCCCAGTCTCCCCCTCCACTTT. It is translated as CASSLPSLPLHF.

The CDR3 nucleotides read TGTGCCAGCAGCCCGCAGGGGAACTATGGCTACACCTTC. This sequence encodes CASSPQGNYGYTF. The rearrangement links TRBV7-3 to TRBJ1-2, with D possibly TRBD1 on 6 matching bases. The CDR3 runs 13 residues. Germline V gene data show CDR1 as SGHTA and CDR2 as FQGTGA. The V end was cut by 5 bases, the J end by 2 bases, with 9 bases between.

In nucleotides, the CDR3 is TGTGCCAGCAGTCCAACAGTAGGGGTTGGCTACACCTTC. Encoded protein: CASSPTVGVGYTF. The gene calls are TRBV27 and TRBJ1-2; TRBD1 might be the D (5 bases). Trimming stripped 5 bases from V and 7 bases from J, with 14 bases between. The CDR3 spans 13 residues. Per the germline V gene, CDR1 is MNHEY and CDR2 is SMNVEV (reference sequence).

The chain carries TRBV30 and TRBJ2-7; D is possibly TRBD1 or TRBD2 (5 bases each). The CDR3 spans 14 residues. CDR1 and CDR2 from the germline V gene are GTSNPN and SVGIG (reference sequence). V dropped 8 bases and J dropped 0 bases, with 17 bases sitting between them. DNA of the CDR3: TGTGCCGGGACCATAGGGGCCGGCTCCTACGAGCAGTACGTC. Translation gives CAGTIGAGSYEQYV.

The chain links TRBV30 to TRBJ1-1; D remains unclear. Looked up from germline, CDR1 is GTSNPN and CDR2 is SVGIG (reference sequence). The CDR3 length is 15 residues. Trimming left V 3 bases short and J 0 bases short, with 14 bases between. CDR3 bases: TGTGCCTGGAGCGACCTACAGAACATGAACACTGAAGCTTTCTTT. It codes for CAWSDLQNMNTEAFF. Filled out from reference TRBV30 and TRBJ1-1, the complete variable domain reads SQTIHQWPATLVQPVGSPLSLECTVEGTSNPNLYWYRQAAGRGLQLLFYSVGIGQISSEVPQNLSASRPQDRQFILSSKKLLLSDSGFYLCAWSDLQNMNTEAFFGQGTRLTVV.

V usage is TRBV5-4 and J usage is TRBJ2-1, with 8 bases that match TRBD1. Germline V gives CDR1 SGHNT, CDR2 YYREEE (reference sequence). Trimming at V came to 3 bases and at J to 4 bases, leaving 6 bases not matched to a gene. The CDR3 is made up of 15 amino acids. Written as DNA, the CDR3 is TGTGCCAGCAGCTCAGGACAGGGATTGTACAATGAGCAGTTCTTC. Translated: CASSSGQGLYNEQFF. Looking up the rest from reference TRBV5-4 and TRBJ2-1 gives the full variable domain: ETGVTQSPTHLIKTRGQQVTLRCSSQSGHNTVSWYQQALGQGPQFIFQYYREEENGRGNFPPRFSGLQFPNYSSELNVNALELDDSALYLCASSSGQGLYNEQFFGPGTRLTVL.

About this clone itself: The CDR3 ends on some other residue instead of the conserved phenylalanine or tryptophan, so this is likely a read error. The DNA is left out, because the CDR3 cannot be placed on it with certainty; the CDR3 is given as TCRdb lists it. The chain employs TRBV5-5 and TRBJ1-1; whether TRBD1, the table's D call, matches the DNA was not checked. Inclusive of both ends, the CDR3 amounts to 9 amino acids. Germline V lookup: CDR1 SGHKS, CDR2 YYEKEE (reference sequence). CDR3 loop: CASSTRTGH.

V gene TRBV28 combines with J gene TRBJ1-1; D call uncertain. The CDR3 contains 13 residues. Trimming took off 6 bases at V and 1 base at J, with 9 bases between the two ends. The germline V gene encodes CDR1 MDHEN and CDR2 SYDVKM. The CDR3 nucleotides read TGTGCCAGCAGGCGAACCCAGAACACTGAAGCTTTCTTT. This gives the protein CASRRTQNTEAFF. The full variable domain, its missing parts supplied by reference TRBV28 and TRBJ1-1, is DVKVTQSSRYLVKRTGEKVFLECVQDMDHENMFWYRQDPGLGLRLIYFSYDVKMKEKGDIPEGYSVSREKKERFSLILESASTNQTSMYLCASRRTQNTEAFFGQGTRLTVV.

The chain has TRBV2 and TRBJ1-1; TRBD1 might be the D (5 bases). Trimming stripped 2 bases from V and 7 bases from J, with 11 bases between. In germline, CDR1 is SNHLY, CDR2 FYNNEI. This CDR3 has 13 amino acids. This chain's CDR3 is CASSELGTLEAFF. CDR3 sequence (DNA): TGTGCCAGCAGTGAACTGGGGACGCTTGAAGCTTTCTTT.

The chain carries TRBV29-1 and TRBJ2-1, with a possible D match to TRBD1 (6 bases). Germline CDR1 and CDR2: SQVTM and ANQGSEA. This CDR3 spans 13 amino acids. V was clipped by 6 bases and J by 6 bases, with 15 bases between them. The CDR3 DNA reads TGCAGCGTAGCAGTTATGGACAGCAATGAGCAGTTCTTC. Its protein product is CSVAVMDSNEQFF.

The gene calls are TRBV7-2 and TRBJ1-2; no firm D call. This CDR3 has 11 amino acids. Trimming removed 6 bases at V and 2 bases at J, with 4 bases between. Germline V gives CDR1 SGHTA, CDR2 FQGNSA. CDR3 sequence reads: CASRGNYGYTF. CDR3 DNA sequence: TGTGCCAGCAGGGGGAACTATGGCTACACCTTC.

The count of this clone is one. The genes are TRBV11-1 and TRBJ2-3; D call uncertain. The CDR3 totals 15 residues. Per germline, CDR1 SGHAT and CDR2 FQDESV (reference sequence). Trimming left V 1 base short and J 6 bases short, with 14 bases between. The DNA of the CDR3 is TGTGCCAGCAGCTTAGGGGCCCTCCTGATGGATACGCAGTATTTT. Protein product: CASSLGALLMDTQYF.

The gene calls are TRBV29-1 and TRBJ1-2; D call uncertain. The CDR3 consists of 11 residues. The ends were cut back, 3 bases at V and 8 bases at J, with 10 bases in the middle. Germline CDR1 is SQVTM and CDR2 is ANQGSEA. Here the CDR3 DNA reads TGCAGCGTTGAGGTATACGGCGGCTACACCTTC. Protein sequence: CSVEVYGGYTF.

This chain connects TRBV7-2 to TRBJ2-3, with D uncertain. CDR3 length equals 14 residues. The V gene's germline CDR1 is SGHTA and CDR2 FQGNSA. Trimming took 4 bases from V and 4 from J, leaving 12 bases between them. Written as DNA, the CDR3 is TGTGCCAGCAGCTCAACCCCTGGAGCAGATACGCAGTATTTT. It specifies CASSSTPGADTQYF. Together with reference TRBV7-2 and TRBJ2-3, the CDR3 gives the full variable domain: GAGVSQSPSNKVTEKGKDVELRCDPISGHTALYWYRQSLGQGLEFLIYFQGNSAPDKSGLPSDRFSAERTGGSVSTLTIQRTQQEDSAVYLCASSSTPGADTQYFGPGTRLTVL.

This clone was picked up a small number of times. Other DNA variants within this sample encode the same CDR3. This chain joins TRBV5-1 and TRBJ1-1; D call uncertain. Germline V gives CDR1 SGHRS, CDR2 YFSETQ. This CDR3 has 14 amino acids. The ends were cut back, 4 bases at V and 3 bases at J, with 13 bases in the middle. DNA of the CDR3: TGCGCCAGCAGCAAGACCCCCGGGGACACTGAAGCTTTCTTT. It is translated as CASSKTPGDTEAFF.

V usage is TRBV6-5 and J usage is TRBJ1-5; D uncertain. From germline, CDR1 is MNHEY and CDR2 SVGAGI. Trimming cost V 6 bases and J 0 bases, with 6 bases left between them. The CDR3 sequence is 13 residues long. DNA of the CDR3: TGTGCCAGCAGCTATAATAGCAATCAGCCCCAGCATTTT. Encoded protein: CASSYNSNQPQHF.

The rearrangement links TRBV5-4 to TRBJ2-3; D might be TRBD1 or TRBD2, each matching 5 bases. Germline V gene lookup returns CDR1 SGHNT and CDR2 YYREEE (reference sequence). The CDR3 runs 15 residues. V lost 1 base, J lost 3 bases, and 12 bases lay in between. CDR3: CASSLWGSRTDTQYF. For the CDR3, the DNA is TGTGCCAGCAGCTTGTGGGGGAGCCGTACAGATACGCAGTATTTT.

CDR3 DNA: TGTGCCAGTAGTTGGAAAGGACAGGGCGCTGAAGCTTTCTTT. Translating gives CASSWKGQGAEAFF. The chain couples TRBV19 to TRBJ1-1, with 8 bases that match TRBD1. Germline V lookup: CDR1 LNHDA, CDR2 SQIVND (reference sequence). Trimming at V came to 5 bases and at J to 6 bases, leaving 8 bases not matched to a gene. The length of the CDR3 is 14 residues. Using reference TRBV19 and TRBJ1-1 for the parts outside the CDR3, the full variable domain is DGGITQSPKYLFRKEGQNVTLSCEQNLNHDAMYWYRQDPGQGLRLIYYSQIVNDFQKGDIAEGYSVSREKKESFPLTVTSAQKNPTAFYLCASSWKGQGAEAFFGQGTRLTVV.

This chain joins TRBV7-3 and TRBJ1-6; D is perhaps TRBD1 (6 bases). Germline assignment: CDR1 SGHTA and CDR2 FQGTGA. The CDR3 runs 15 residues. V was pared by 4 bases and J by 8 bases, with 15 bases between. CDR3 bases: TGTGCCAGCAGCTCCCACGGGACACTCCATTCACCCCTCCACTTT. It is translated as CASSSHGTLHSPLHF. Combining the CDR3 with reference TRBV7-3 and TRBJ1-6 gives the whole variable domain GAGVSQTPSNKVTEKGKYVELRCDPISGHTALYWYRQSLGQGPEFLIYFQGTGAADDSGLPNDRFFAVRPEGSVSTLKIQRTERGDSAVYLCASSSHGTLHSPLHFGNGTRLTVT.

The chain couples TRBV6-4 to TRBJ2-3; either TRBD1 or TRBD2 may fit D (5 bases each). The CDR3 has 14 residues. Germline-derived CDR1 and CDR2 are MRHNA and SNTAGT. Between the trimmed V and J ends, which lost 6 bases and 0 bases, there was a span of 10 bases. As DNA, the CDR3 is TGTGCCAGCAGCCGGGACCCTAGCACAGATACGCAGTATTTT. It yields the protein CASSRDPSTDTQYF.

The V and J genes are TRBV3-1 (or the pseudogene TRBV3-2) and TRBJ1-2; D perhaps matches TRBD1 (5 bases). Trimming took 1 base from V and 4 from J, leaving 10 bases between them. Per the germline V gene, CDR1 is LGHDT and CDR2 is YNNKEL (reference sequence). This CDR3 has 14 residues. CDR3 region: CASSQGAGSYGYTF. The CDR3 DNA follows: TGTGCCAGCAGCCAAGGGGCAGGGTCCTATGGCTACACCTTC.

The gene calls are TRBV19 and TRBJ2-1; no reliable D call. This CDR3 contains 15 residues. Trimming pared 3 bases from V and 0 bases from J, leaving 9 bases between. Germline assignment: CDR1 LNHDA and CDR2 SQIVND (reference sequence). CDR3 residues: CASSMEHSSYNEQFF. CDR3 nucleotides: TGTGCCAGTAGTATGGAACACTCCTCCTACAATGAGCAGTTCTTC.

The rearrangement uses TRBV12-3 or TRBV12-4 and TRBJ2-1; unclear D gene. This CDR3 is built from 12 residues. Trimming removed 5 bases at V and 2 bases at J, with 4 bases between. The chain's CDR3 is CASSLAYNEQFF. The CDR3 DNA follows: TGTGCCAGCAGTCTTGCCTACAATGAGCAGTTCTTC.

This rearrangement joins TRBV6-5 to TRBJ2-5; 8 bases are shared with TRBD2. Germline CDR1 reads MNHEY; CDR2 reads SVGAGI. The CDR3 sequence is 14 residues long. Trimming removed 2 bases from V and 5 bases from J; junction bases left unmatched: 4. CDR3 protein: CASSYREGGETQYF. The CDR3 DNA sequence: TGTGCCAGCAGTTACCGGGAGGGCGGGGAGACCCAGTACTTC.

This clone was seen only a few times. The gene calls are TRBV11-2 and TRBJ1-6; D is undetermined. Germline V gene lookup returns CDR1 SGHAT and CDR2 FQNNGV. The CDR3 spans 15 residues. V shed 1 base and J shed 10 bases, with 14 bases lying between them. The CDR3 bases are TGTGCCAGCAGCTTAGTGGAGGTGCCGGCATCACCCCTCCACTTT. Translated: CASSLVEVPASPLHF.

The rearrangement uses TRBV19 and TRBJ1-3, with D unresolved. Deletions cut 9 bases from V and 7 bases from J, with 10 bases between. There are 11 residues in the CDR3. CDR1 LNHDA and CDR2 SQIVND come from the germline V gene (reference sequence). DNA of the CDR3: TGTGCCAGGCTCACGGGGAACACCATATATTTT. Encoded protein: CARLTGNTIYF. Drawing the rest from reference TRBV19 and TRBJ1-3, the complete variable domain is DGGITQSPKYLFRKEGQNVTLSCEQNLNHDAMYWYRQDPGQGLRLIYYSQIVNDFQKGDIAEGYSVSREKKESFPLTVTSAQKNPTAFYLCARLTGNTIYFGEGSWLTVV.

The chain has TRBV6-2 or TRBV6-3 and TRBJ2-2; TRBD1 aligns across 9 bases. Germline V gene sequence: CDR1 MNHEY, CDR2 SVGEGT. The length of the CDR3 is 17 residues. V was pared by 2 bases and J by 3 bases, with 7 bases of the junction left unmatched. The CDR3 region is CASSYPRDREDTGELFF. The CDR3 coding sequence is TGTGCCAGCAGTTACCCCCGGGACAGGGAGGACACCGGGGAGCTGTTTTTT.